The clone carrying this T cell receptor (beta chain) has a count of ten or more. In germline, CDR1 is KGHDR, CDR2 SFDVKD. The V gene end was trimmed by 7 bases and the J gene end by 5 bases; junction bases not matched to a gene: 9. The CDR3 is made up of 15 amino acids. Authors of the study amplified TCR beta CDR3 regions from RNA transcripts. With the HTBI primer set, the TCR CDR3 went through a first round of RT-PCR. TCRdb re-derived calls from the multiplex PCR reads in MiXCR, one entry per CDR3 protein. Of some 560,000 distinct CDR3 sequences detected, 15% to 19% appear once; the ten largest clones hold about 7%. These data come from a study of T cells in Graves' hyperthyroidism and ophthalmopathy. An absence of ophthalmopathy progression within 18 months meant stable Graves' hyperthyroidism. Patients with uncontrolled infections, other autoimmune diseases, pregnancy or lactation were excluded.

Material for sequencing was blood. This TCR was sampled from a young woman with Graves' hyperthyroidism. The rearrangement joins TRBV24-1 to TRBJ2-2, with TRBD1 identical over 7 bases. The CDR3 sequence is CATRQGQGETGELFF. The CDR3 coding sequence is TGTGCCACCAGACAGGGGCAGGGGGAGACCGGGGAGCTGTTTTTT.